This T cell receptor (beta chain) was sequenced in a study of T cells in Graves' hyperthyroidism and ophthalmopathy. This clonotype has ten or more counts. The CDR3 regions of TCR beta were amplified from RNA transcripts. TCR CDR3 underwent first-round RT-PCR with the HTBI primer set. A single record per CDR3 protein comes from TCRdb applying MiXCR to the multiplex PCR reads. The table shows approximately 100,000 distinct CDR3 sequences, with about 50% occurring only once. The CDR3 covers 16 residues. The V end was cut by 1 base, the J end by 6 bases, with 16 bases between. CDR1 SGHRS and CDR2 YFSETQ come from the germline V gene.

Sequenced material: blood. The sequence was obtained from a man aged 40-49 years with Graves' hyperthyroidism. The chain carries TRBV5-1 and TRBJ2-2, with D perhaps TRBD2 (6 bases). CDR3 region: CASSLSGGKGSGELFF. The DNA for the CDR3 is TGCGCCAGCAGCTTGTCCGGGGGTAAGGGGTCCGGGGAGCTGTTTTTT.